This T cell receptor beta chain is drawn from a study of T cell changes during pregnancy in multiple sclerosis. The assay was immunoSEQ multiplex PCR, and TCRdb's table has in-frame clones only and misses some. Among 50,000 to 65,000 clones listed, over 85% were seen once. Germline V CDR1 and CDR2: SGDLS, YYNGEE. The junction had 16 bases not matched to a gene; V was cut back by 3 bases and J by 9 bases. This CDR3 has 17 amino acids. The TCR was taken from a female donor with multiple sclerosis, enrolled in a pregnancy study. The rearrangement joins TRBV9 to TRBJ1-3; TRBD1 matches at 9 bases. This specimen was CD8+ T cells from peripheral blood mononuclear cells, taken in the second trimester of pregnancy. The CDR3 bases are TGTGCCAGCAGCGGATCCGGGACAGGGAGCGATGAAGGCACCATATATTTT. Protein product: CASSGSGTGSDEGTIYF.